The next 9 T cell receptor beta chains were all read from a single sample in a study of cytomegalovirus exposure and HLA in healthy donors. The PCR made use of 60 Vbeta and 13 Jbeta primers. TCRdb keeps only in-frame clones here, not all; method: immunoSEQ multiplex PCR. This listing includes about 72,000 clones. The source material was PBMCs. These TCRs come from a man aged 40-50 years in good health and CMV-seronegative.

CDR3: CSAPRGETQYF. CDR3 DNA sequence: TGCAGTGCCCCCCGAGGGGAGACCCAGTACTTC. The chain has TRBV20-1 and TRBJ2-5, with D maybe TRBD2 (5 bases). Germline CDR1 is DFQATT and CDR2 is SNEGSKA (reference sequence). V lost 6 bases, J lost 5 bases, and 10 bases lay in between. The CDR3 is 11 residues long.

The chain has TRBV7-6 and TRBJ2-1, with TRBD2 matching 9 bases. Germline CDR1 and CDR2: SGHVS and FNYEAQ. This CDR3 has 11 amino acids. The V and J ends lost 7 bases and 10 bases, in that order; junction bases with no gene match: 2. The CDR3 DNA is TGTGCCAGCACCGCGGGAGGGGAGCAGTTCTTC. Its translation is CASTAGGEQFF.

The V call is TRBV30, the J call TRBJ2-5; 9 nucleotides line up with TRBD1. V gave up 1 base and J gave up 7 bases; unmatched junction bases: 16. The CDR3 spans 17 residues. Per germline, CDR1 GTSNPN and CDR2 SVGIG (reference sequence). The CDR3 is CAWSGTGGGGPSGTQYF. The CDR3 coding sequence is TGTGCCTGGAGTGGTACAGGGGGCGGGGGACCCTCAGGGACCCAGTACTTC.

J is TRBJ1-5 and V is TRBV7-9, with a weak D call TRBD1 (5 bases). The CDR3 sequence is 14 residues long. The germline V and J ends were trimmed by 6 bases and 7 bases, with 16 bases remaining between them. Germline CDR1 SEHNR, CDR2 FQNEAQ (reference sequence). The CDR3 loop is CASSSGILVQPQHF. CDR3 sequence (DNA): TGTGCCAGCAGTTCAGGGATTCTCGTGCAGCCCCAGCATTTT.

The CDR3 is CAWSVQREIGKMGKLFF. The CDR3 DNA is TGTGCCTGGAGTGTACAGAGGGAGATCGGAAAAATGGGAAAACTGTTTTTT. The chain combines TRBV30 with TRBJ1-4; D unclear. The CDR3 length is 17 residues. Germline CDR1 is GTSNPN and CDR2 is SVGIG (reference sequence). V dropped 0 bases and J dropped 10 bases, with 24 bases sitting between them. Full variable domain (missing parts from reference TRBV30 and TRBJ1-4): SQTIHQWPATLVQPVGSPLSLECTVEGTSNPNLYWYRQAAGRGLQLLFYSVGIGQISSEVPQNLSASRPQDRQFILSSKKLLLSDSGFYLCAWSVQREIGKMGKLFFGSGTQLSVL.

The chain is built from TRBV13 and TRBJ1-2; perhaps TRBD1 as D (5 bases). V was cut by 1 base and J by 3 bases, with 9 bases left in between. This CDR3 region has 14 residues. CDR1 PRHDT and CDR2 FYEKMQ come from the germline V gene (reference sequence). CDR3 in amino acids: CASSLVGTDYGYTF. The DNA of the CDR3 is TGTGCCAGCAGCTTAGTAGGGACTGACTATGGCTACACCTTC.

The V call is TRBV6-7, the J call TRBJ1-2; tentatively, D is TRBD1 (6 bases). TRBV6-7 counts as an open reading frame of uncertain function. Trimming shortened V by 6 bases and J by 0 bases, and 32 bases separated the two germline ends. This CDR3 is 21 amino acids long. The CDR3 nucleotides are TGTGCCAGCAGCATACTCAGGGGAGAGGTCCCAATGGGGCGGACTAACTATGGCTACACCTTC. Translating gives CASSILRGEVPMGRTNYGYTF.

CDR3 bases: TGTGCCAGCAGTAGAGAGGGGGCGATAGAAAAACTGTTTTTT. Translated, it gives CASSREGAIEKLFF. The V gene is TRBV9, the J gene TRBJ1-4; 7 nucleotides agree with TRBD1. V lost 5 bases to trimming and J lost 8 bases; unmatched junction nucleotides: 9. The CDR3 sequence is 14 residues long. CDR1 SGDLS and CDR2 YYNGEE come from the germline V gene.

The chain is built from TRBV5-1 and TRBJ2-5, with D perhaps matching TRBD2 (5 bases). V was cut by 0 bases and J by 5 bases, with 14 bases left in between. The length of the CDR3 is 15 residues. CDR1 and CDR2 from the germline V gene are SGHRS and YFSETQ. The CDR3 nucleotides read TGCGCCAGCAGCTTGGATTTGGGGAGTCAGGAGACCCAGTACTTC. This gives the protein CASSLDLGSQETQYF.